Presented here are 3 T cell receptor beta chains from one specimen sequenced in a study of beta chain features in type 1 diabetes. Since all of the isolated RNA was reverse transcribed, expressed TCRB transcripts were what got sequenced. Profiled with immunoSEQ multiplex PCR; TCRdb holds only in-frame clones, not every one. Altogether roughly 140,000 clones are present, 11% being singletons, with the ten largest covering about 2.1%. The sample taken for sequencing was central memory CD4+ T cells from blood. Receptor source: a man in his late teens or twenties in good health.

This clone turned up a few times. The V and J genes are TRBV5-1 and TRBJ2-2; no reliable D call. Trimming left V 4 bases short and J 4 bases short, with 11 bases between. The CDR3 length is 14 residues. CDR1 SGHRS and CDR2 YFSETQ come from the germline V gene. The CDR3 region is CASSTSAGTGELFF. CDR3 nucleotides: TGCGCCAGCAGCACTTCCGCTGGCACCGGGGAGCTGTTTTTT.

In this sample, this clone turned up a few times. The V call is TRBV28, the J call TRBJ1-6, with D uncertain. Germline CDR1 MDHEN, CDR2 SYDVKM. Between the trimmed V and J ends, which lost 2 bases and 10 bases, there was a span of 12 bases. This CDR3 contains 14 residues. The CDR3 is CASSLGQTDSPLHF. CDR3 in DNA: TGTGCCAGCAGTTTAGGGCAGACCGACTCACCCCTCCACTTT. The complete variable domain, with remaining parts taken from reference TRBV28 and TRBJ1-6, reads DVKVTQSSRYLVKRTGEKVFLECVQDMDHENMFWYRQDPGLGLRLIYFSYDVKMKEKGDIPEGYSVSREKKERFSLILESASTNQTSMYLCASSLGQTDSPLHFGNGTRLTVT.

This clone was seen a few times. V usage is TRBV6-5 and J usage is TRBJ2-4; no reliable D call. In germline, CDR1 is MNHEY, CDR2 SVGAGI. This CDR3 is built from 15 residues. V shed 7 bases and J shed 0 bases, with 13 bases lying between them. Here the CDR3 reads CASMANALAKNIQYF. The CDR3 region has the DNA TGTGCCAGCATGGCGAACGCCCTAGCCAAAAACATTCAGTACTTC.